The 9 T cell receptor beta chains listed next were all sequenced from one sample in a study of PD-L1 blockade in urothelial cancer. Some clones are missing from TCRdb's copy, which holds only in-frame ones; the method was immunoSEQ multiplex PCR. The sample holds 90,000 to 100,000 clones, 85% to 90% seen once. Described time point: pretreatment peripheral blood. The sample in question was PBMCs, obtained around atezolizumab (anti-PD-L1) treatment. These receptors were collected from a man in his 60s with urothelial cancer.

This clone was observed a single time. V usage is TRBV4-1 and J usage is TRBJ2-1, with unresolved D. The CDR3 contains 16 residues. V was pared by 0 bases and J by 8 bases, with 17 bases between. CDR1 is MGHRA and CDR2 is YSYEKL in the germline V gene. CDR3 coding DNA: TGCGCCAGCAGCCAAGAAGATTACCTAGTCGGCCATGAGCAGTTCTTC. The encoded protein is CASSQEDYLVGHEQFF.

The chain employs TRBV10-2 and TRBJ1-1; the match to TRBD1 covers 7 bases. The junction had 6 bases not matched to a gene; V was cut back by 6 bases and J by 5 bases. The CDR3 spans 13 residues. Germline V gives CDR1 WSHSY, CDR2 SAAADI. CDR3 in amino acids: CASSHRGSTEAFF. DNA for the CDR3: TGCGCCAGCAGCCACAGGGGTTCAACTGAAGCTTTCTTT.

V gene TRBV11-3 combines with J gene TRBJ2-7, with 9 nucleotides matching TRBD1. The V gene's germline CDR1 is SGHNT and CDR2 YENEEA. The length of the CDR3 is 14 residues. Trimming took 3 bases from V and 5 from J; bases not matched to a gene: 5. CDR3 residues: CASSFRQGVNEQYF. In DNA, the CDR3 is TGTGCCAGCAGCTTTCGACAGGGGGTCAACGAGCAGTACTTC.

The count of this clone is one. The rearrangement links TRBV5-4 to TRBJ2-1, with 15 bases matching TRBD2. Germline V gene sequence: CDR1 SGHNT, CDR2 YYREEE (reference sequence). This CDR3 comprises 17 residues. Trimming cost V 0 bases and J 8 bases; bases outside gene matches: 6. The CDR3 is CASSLAWTSGGEHEQFF. CDR3 coding DNA: TGTGCCAGCAGCTTGGCCTGGACTAGCGGGGGGGAACATGAGCAGTTCTTC.

This chain links TRBV6-5 with TRBJ2-5; maybe TRBD1 (7 bases). The CDR3 spans 16 residues. Germline loops: CDR1 MNHEY, CDR2 SVGAGI. The V end lost 4 bases, the J end lost 5 bases, and 20 bases lay between the germline ends. The CDR3 nucleotides read TGTGCCAGCAGTTTTCAGACAGGGAGGTTGGGGGAGACCCAGTACTTC. Its protein product is CASSFQTGRLGETQYF.

This chain links TRBV7-2 with TRBJ2-5; TRBD2 matches at 8 bases. The V and J ends lost 5 bases and 5 bases, in that order; junction bases with no gene match: 10. This CDR3 region has 15 residues. Per germline, CDR1 SGHTA and CDR2 FQGNSA. The chain's CDR3 is CASSPLAGGRETQYF. The CDR3 DNA follows: TGTGCCAGCAGCCCACTGGCGGGGGGTCGGGAGACCCAGTACTTC.

The chain uses TRBV6-6 and TRBJ2-5; 14 positions match TRBD2. Germline values: CDR1 MNHNY, CDR2 SVGAGI (reference sequence). The V gene end was trimmed by 2 bases and the J gene end by 2 bases; junction bases not matched to a gene: 1. The CDR3 extends over 16 amino acids. The DNA for the CDR3 is TGTGCCAGCAGTTACGGACTAGCGGGGGGACAAGAGACCCAGTACTTC. Translation: CASSYGLAGGQETQYF.

This clone was seen only a few times. This chain joins TRBV7-9 and TRBJ2-7; D possibly corresponds to TRBD1 (6 bases). Germline CDR1 is SEHNR and CDR2 is FQNEAQ (reference sequence). CDR3 size: 13 residues. Deletions cut 8 bases from V and 0 bases from J, with 11 bases between. Here the CDR3 reads CASRDTGSYEQYF. The CDR3 DNA reads TGTGCCAGCCGGGACACGGGCTCCTACGAGCAGTACTTC. Together with reference TRBV7-9 and TRBJ2-7, the CDR3 gives the full variable domain: DTGVSQNPRHKITKRGQNVTFRCDPISEHNRLYWYRQTLGQGPEFLTYFQNEAQLEKSRLLSDRFSAERPKGSFSTLEIQRTEQGDSAMYLCASRDTGSYEQYFGPGTRLTVT.

J is TRBJ1-1 and V is TRBV5-1; 10 bases align to TRBD1. Germline assignment: CDR1 SGHRS and CDR2 YFSETQ. The CDR3 sequence is 16 residues long. V lost 3 bases, J lost 4 bases, and 9 bases stayed unmatched. The CDR3 reads CASSSGTGDGGTEAFF. CDR3 nucleotide sequence: TGCGCCAGCAGCTCGGGGACAGGGGATGGGGGCACTGAAGCTTTCTTT.